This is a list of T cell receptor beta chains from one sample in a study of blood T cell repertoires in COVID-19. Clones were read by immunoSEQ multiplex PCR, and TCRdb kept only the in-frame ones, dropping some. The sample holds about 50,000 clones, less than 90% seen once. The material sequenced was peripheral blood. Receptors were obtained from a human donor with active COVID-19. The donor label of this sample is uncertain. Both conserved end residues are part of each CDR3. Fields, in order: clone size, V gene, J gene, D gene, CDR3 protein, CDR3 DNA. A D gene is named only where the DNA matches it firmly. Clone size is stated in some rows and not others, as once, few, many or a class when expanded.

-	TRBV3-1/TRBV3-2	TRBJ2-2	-	CASSQWAGRNTGELFF	TGTGCCAGCAGCCAATGGGCAGGAAGAAACACCGGGGAGCTGTTTTTT
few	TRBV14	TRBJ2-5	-	CASSQVWSETQYF	TGTGCCAGCAGCCAGGTTTGGAGCGAGACCCAGTACTTC
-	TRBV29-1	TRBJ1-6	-	CSVRLRANSPLHF	TGCAGCGTTAGACTCAGGGCGAATTCACCCCTCCACTTT
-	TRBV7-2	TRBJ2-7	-	CASSYGYRTYEQYF	TGTGCCAGCAGCTACGGCTACAGAACCTACGAGCAGTACTTC
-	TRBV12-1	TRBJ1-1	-	CASTPAQGLRDTEAFF	TGTGCCAGCACCCCTGCCCAGGGGCTAAGGGATACTGAAGCTTTCTTT
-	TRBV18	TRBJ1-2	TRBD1	CASSLEGAYYGYTF	TGTGCCAGCTCACTCGAGGGGGCCTACTATGGCTACACCTTC
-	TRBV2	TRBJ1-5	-	CASSEDRLSGQPQHF	TGTGCCAGCAGCGAGGACAGACTATCCGGTCAGCCCCAGCATTTT
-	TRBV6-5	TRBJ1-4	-	CASSTPDSNEKLFF	TGTGCCAGCAGTACACCGGACAGTAATGAAAAACTGTTTTTT
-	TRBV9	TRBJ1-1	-	CASSLSPMNTEAFF	TGTGCCAGCAGCCTATCCCCCATGAACACTGAAGCTTTCTTT
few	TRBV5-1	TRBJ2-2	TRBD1	CASSPRTGNTGELFF	TGCGCCAGCAGCCCCCGGACAGGTAACACCGGGGAGCTGTTTTTT
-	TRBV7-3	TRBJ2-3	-	CASSFASGLASVGTQYF	TGTGCCAGCAGCTTCGCCTCGGGGTTAGCTTCAGTCGGTACGCAGTATTTT
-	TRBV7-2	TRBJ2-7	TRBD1	CASSQGGQQYF	TGTGCCAGCAGCCAAGGGGGCCAGCAGTACTTC
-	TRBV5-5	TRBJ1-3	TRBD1	CASSLVGTGKGRNTIYF	TGTGCCAGCAGCTTGGTCGGGACAGGCAAAGGCCGGAACACCATATATTTT
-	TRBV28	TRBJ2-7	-	CASRRPGTYEQYF	TGTGCCAGCAGACGACCGGGGACTTACGAGCAGTACTTC
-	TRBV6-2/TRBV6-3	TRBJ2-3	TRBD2	CASSLPASGAPTDTQYF	TGTGCCAGCAGCCTACCGGCTAGCGGGGCCCCCACAGATACGCAGTATTTT
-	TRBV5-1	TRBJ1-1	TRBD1	CASSAGQGSTEAFF	TGCGCCAGCAGCGCGGGACAGGGTAGTACTGAAGCTTTCTTT
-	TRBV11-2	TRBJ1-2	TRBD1	CASRPTGGYGYTF	TGTGCCAGCAGACCAACAGGGGGCTATGGCTACACCTTC
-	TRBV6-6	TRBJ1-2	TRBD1	CASSQPGGGYGYTF	TGTGCCAGCAGTCAGCCAGGGGGCGGCTATGGCTACACCTTC
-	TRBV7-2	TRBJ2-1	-	CASSFSPRDYNEQFF	TGTGCCAGCAGCTTTAGCCCGAGAGATTACAATGAGCAGTTCTTC
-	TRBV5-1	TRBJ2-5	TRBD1	CASSLVGQGAKTQYF	TGCGCCAGCAGCTTGGTGGGACAGGGGGCGAAGACCCAGTACTTC
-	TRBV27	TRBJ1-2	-	CASSFGENYGYTF	TGTGCCAGCAGTTTCGGGGAAAACTATGGCTACACCTTC
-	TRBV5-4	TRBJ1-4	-	CASSLASRDRLFF	TGTGCCAGCAGCTTGGCCTCTCGGGATAGACTGTTTTTT
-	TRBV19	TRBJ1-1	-	CASYGTPHTEAFF	TGTGCCAGTTACGGGACACCTCACACTGAAGCTTTCTTT
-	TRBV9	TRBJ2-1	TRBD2	CASSGTGTSGSEQFF	TGTGCCAGCAGCGGAACCGGGACTAGCGGTTCTGAGCAGTTCTTC
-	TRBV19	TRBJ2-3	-	CASSSNGARTDTQYF	TGTGCCAGTAGTTCCAACGGAGCTCGCACAGATACGCAGTATTTT
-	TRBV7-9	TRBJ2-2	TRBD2	CASSKEPSGGANTGELFF	TGTGCCAGCAGCAAAGAACCGAGCGGGGGGGCCAACACCGGGGAGCTGTTTTTT
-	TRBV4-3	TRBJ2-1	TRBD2	CASSLELASRNEQFF	TGCGCCAGCAGCCTCGAACTAGCGTCAAGGAATGAGCAGTTCTTC
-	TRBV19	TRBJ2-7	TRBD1	CASSDPPGTGSYEQYF	TGTGCCAGTAGCGACCCACCCGGGACAGGGAGCTACGAGCAGTACTTC
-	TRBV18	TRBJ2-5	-	CASSPRAGVQETQYF	TGTGCCAGCTCACCAAGAGCGGGTGTCCAAGAGACCCAGTACTTC
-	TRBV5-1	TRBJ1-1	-	CASSLASDRANTEAFF	TGCGCCAGCAGCTTGGCTTCGGACAGAGCAAACACTGAAGCTTTCTTT
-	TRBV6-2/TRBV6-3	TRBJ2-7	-	CASSKEGAFYEQYF	TGTGCCAGCAGTAAGGAGGGCGCCTTCTACGAGCAGTACTTC
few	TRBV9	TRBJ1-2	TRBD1	CASSPGQSSYGYTF	TGTGCCAGCAGCCCGGGACAGAGTTCCTATGGCTACACCTTC
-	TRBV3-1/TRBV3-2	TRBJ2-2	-	CASSQAGGYNTGELFF	TGTGCCAGCAGCCAAGCGGGGGGCTATAACACCGGGGAGCTGTTTTTT
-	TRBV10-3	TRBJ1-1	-	CAISDYKGINEAFF	TGTGCCATCAGTGATTACAAGGGGATAAATGAAGCTTTCTTT
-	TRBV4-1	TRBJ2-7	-	CASSQVDLGFVSGEQYF	TGCGCCAGCAGCCAAGTGGATCTAGGATTTGTTTCCGGCGAGCAGTACTTC
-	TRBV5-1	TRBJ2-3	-	CASSSRGWVDTQYF	TGCGCCAGCAGCTCCCGGGGGTGGGTAGATACGCAGTATTTT
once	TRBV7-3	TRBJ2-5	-	CASSQAVEGTQYF	TGTGCCAGCAGCCAAGCCGTGGAGGGGACCCAGTACTTC
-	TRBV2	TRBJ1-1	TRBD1	CASRVQGMGTEAFF	TGTGCCAGCAGAGTACAGGGGATGGGCACTGAAGCTTTCTTT
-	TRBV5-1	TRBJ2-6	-	CASSRNTGSGANVLTF	TGCGCCAGCAGCCGGAATACGGGGTCGGGGGCCAACGTCCTGACTTTC
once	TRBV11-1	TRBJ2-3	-	CASSLPSTDTQYF	TGTGCCAGCAGCTTACCAAGCACAGATACGCAGTATTTT
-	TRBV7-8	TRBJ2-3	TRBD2	CASSFLAGAGDTQYF	TGTGCCAGCAGCTTCCTAGCGGGGGCGGGAGATACGCAGTATTTT
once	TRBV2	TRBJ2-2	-	CASSLLTGTGELFF	TGTGCCAGCAGTCTTCTAACAGGCACCGGGGAGCTGTTTTTT
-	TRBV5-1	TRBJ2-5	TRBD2	CASSLVGTSGQETQYF	TGCGCCAGCAGCTTGGTGGGGACTAGCGGCCAAGAGACCCAGTACTTC
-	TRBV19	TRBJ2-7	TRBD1	CASSPPGDRVSYEQYF	TGTGCCAGTAGTCCCCCTGGGGACAGGGTCTCCTACGAGCAGTACTTC
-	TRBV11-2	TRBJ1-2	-	CASSRELGSNYGYTF	TGTGCCAGCAGCCGGGAGTTAGGCTCTAACTATGGCTACACCTTC
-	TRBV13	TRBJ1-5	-	CASSFGGSNQPQHF	TGTGCCAGCAGCTTCGGGGGTAGCAATCAGCCCCAGCATTTT
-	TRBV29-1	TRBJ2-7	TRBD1	CSVRTGDEQYF	TGCAGCGTGCGGACAGGGGACGAGCAGTACTTC
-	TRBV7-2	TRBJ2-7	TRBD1	CASSPGQGINEQYF	TGTGCCAGCAGCCCTGGACAGGGGATCAACGAGCAGTACTTC
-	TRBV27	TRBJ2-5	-	CASSRPGVRETQYF	TGTGCCAGCAGCCGTCCGGGGGTTCGGGAGACCCAGTACTTC
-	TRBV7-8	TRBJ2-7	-	CASSAGSRYYEQYF	TGTGCCAGCAGCGCCGGGTCCAGATACTACGAGCAGTACTTC
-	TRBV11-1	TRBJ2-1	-	CASSTYGGDYNEQFF	TGTGCCAGCAGCACATATGGGGGCGACTACAATGAGCAGTTCTTC
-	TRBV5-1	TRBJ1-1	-	CASSFEGAEAFF	TGCGCCAGCAGCTTTGAGGGGGCTGAAGCTTTCTTT
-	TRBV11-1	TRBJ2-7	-	CASSTGLDSYEQYF	TGTGCCAGCAGCACGGGACTGGATTCCTACGAGCAGTACTTC
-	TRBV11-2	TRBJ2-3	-	CASSLGVLGGGTDTQYF	TGTGCCAGCAGCTTAGGAGTGCTAGGGGGGGGCACAGATACGCAGTATTTT
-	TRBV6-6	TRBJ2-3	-	CASSYGGRGADTQYF	TGTGCCAGCAGTTACGGTGGGAGGGGGGCAGATACGCAGTATTTT